This T cell receptor (beta chain) appears in the sequencing data of a study of early T cells in non-severe SARS-CoV-2 infection. There are many counts of this clonotype. The CDR3 contains 12 residues. The V end lost 4 bases, the J end lost 4 bases, and 8 bases lay between the germline ends. Germline CDR1 and CDR2: LGHDT and YNNKEL (reference sequence). TCRdb re-called the 5' RACE reads through MiXCR, storing one row per CDR3 protein. Of tens of thousands of distinct CDR3 sequences in the sample, approximately 8.9% were seen once. Sequenced sample: whole blood. This TCR derives from an adult who was a healthcare worker with PCR-confirmed SARS-CoV-2 infection or an uninfected control (not recorded which). The V call is TRBV3-1, the J call TRBJ2-7; D remains unclear. The CDR3 DNA sequence: TGTGCCAGCAGCCGGGTACGGTACGAGCAGTACTTC. Translation gives CASSRVRYEQYF.